These 28 T cell receptor beta chains share one sample of origin, sequenced in a study of shared clonotypes between healthy human individuals. Here immunoSEQ multiplex PCR was the method, and the copy in TCRdb shows in-frame clones only, minus some. The repertoire holds millions of clones, with just over 90% as singletons. Sequenced sample: naive CD4+ T cells sorted from blood. The subset was: CD45RA+ positively selected. These TCRs come from a man between 18 and 35 years old in good health.

This clone was seen only once. This sequence joins TRBV18 and TRBJ2-7; TRBD1 aligns across 9 bases. V dropped 5 bases and J dropped 7; count of bases not matched to a gene: 6. The CDR3 is made up of 13 amino acids. Germline V gives CDR1 KGHSH, CDR2 LQKENI. CDR3 sequence (DNA): TGTGCCAGCTCAGCACAGGGGGCCGTGGAGCAGTACTTC. Its protein is CASSAQGAVEQYF.

J is TRBJ2-7 and V is TRBV4-3; TRBD2 aligns across 11 bases. CDR3 length: 16 residues. With 5 bases clipped from V and 4 bases from J, the junction kept 10 bases outside the gene matches. The V gene's germline CDR1 is LGHNA and CDR2 YSLEER. The CDR3 DNA follows: TGCGCCAGCAGCGCCGAACTAGCGGGAGAGAGGTACGAGCAGTACTTC. Protein: CASSAELAGERYEQYF.

The V gene is TRBV5-5, the J gene TRBJ1-1, with a possible D match to TRBD1 (6 bases). Trimming took off 1 base at V and 0 bases at J, with 10 bases between the two ends. Per germline, CDR1 SGHKS and CDR2 YYEKEE (reference sequence). CDR3 length equals 15 residues. The CDR3 DNA is TGTGCCAGCAGCTTGCTCCGGACAGTGAACACTGAAGCTTTCTTT. This codes for CASSLLRTVNTEAFF.

The CDR3 bases are TGTGCCAGCAGTTTATCCTGGGGCTGGTACGAGCAGTACTTC. Translated: CASSLSWGWYEQYF. V and J are TRBV27 and TRBJ2-7; possibly TRBD1 for D (5 bases). The CDR3 consists of 14 residues. Trimming shortened V by 0 bases and J by 4 bases, and 10 bases separated the two germline ends. Germline CDR1 MNHEY, CDR2 SMNVEV (reference sequence).

Concerning this clone: The sample holds other DNA sequences that translate to the same CDR3. The chain has TRBV30 and TRBJ2-6; D remains unclear. The CDR3 is made up of 14 amino acids. V was trimmed by 0 bases and J by 0 bases, leaving 3 bases between them. Looked up from germline, CDR1 is GTSNPN and CDR2 is SVGIG (reference sequence). Here the CDR3 reads CAWSVTSGANVLTF. The CDR3 DNA sequence: TGTGCCTGGAGTGTCACCTCTGGGGCCAACGTCCTGACTTTC.

The genes are TRBV5-1 and TRBJ1-1, with 10 bases matching TRBD1. From germline, CDR1 is SGHRS and CDR2 YFSETQ. CDR3 length equals 15 residues. J was trimmed by 6 bases and V by 4 bases; bases with no gene match: 9. The CDR3 region is CASSTSTGGSAEAFF. In DNA, the CDR3 is TGCGCCAGCAGCACCTCGACAGGGGGCTCCGCTGAAGCTTTCTTT.

On this clone itself: This sample also contains other DNA sequences that code for the same CDR3. This chain connects TRBV6-1 to TRBJ1-3, with D perhaps matching TRBD1 (6 bases). V gave up 5 bases and J gave up 4 bases, with 12 bases separating them. CDR3 length: 14 residues. CDR1 and CDR2 from the germline V gene are MNHNS and SASEGT. CDR3 nucleotide sequence: TGTGCCAGCAGTAAACAGGGAACGGGAAACACCATATATTTT. It yields the protein CASSKQGTGNTIYF.

Note on this clone: An end of the junction does not agree with germline; a read error may underlie this. The chain joins TRBV11-2 to TRBJ2-3; D is possibly TRBD2 (6 bases). CDR3 length equals 15 residues. Germline values: CDR1 SGHAT, CDR2 FQNNGV. Here the CDR3 DNA reads TGTGCCAGCACCATTAGAGGCACTAGCAGAGATACGCAGTATTTT. This codes for CASTIRGTSRDTQYF.

J is TRBJ1-1 and V is TRBV11-2, with D tentatively TRBD1 (6 bases). Germline lookup yields CDR1 SGHAT and CDR2 FQNNGV. This CDR3 has 12 residues. Trimming shortened V by 3 bases and J by 10 bases, and 12 bases separated the two germline ends. The chain's CDR3 is CASSLWEGGAFF. CDR3 coding DNA: TGTGCCAGCAGCTTGTGGGAGGGGGGAGCTTTCTTT.

The rearrangement uses TRBV2 and TRBJ1-5, with D unresolved. CDR1 SNHLY and CDR2 FYNNEI come from the germline V gene. V dropped 6 bases and J dropped 3 bases, with 15 bases sitting between them. This CDR3 has 15 amino acids. CDR3 nucleotide sequence: TGTGCCAGCAGCCCCGACGGGAAGATCAATCAGCCCCAGCATTTT. Its translation: CASSPDGKINQPQHF. The full variable domain, its missing parts supplied by reference TRBV2 and TRBJ1-5, is EPEVTQTPSHQVTQMGQEVILRCVPISNHLYFYWYRQILGQKVEFLVSFYNNEISEKSEIFDDQFSVERPDGSNFTLKIRSTKLEDSAMYFCASSPDGKINQPQHFGDGTRLSIL.

J is TRBJ1-5 and V is TRBV28, with D uncertain. The V end was cut by 6 bases, the J end by 4 bases, with 13 bases between. Germline CDR1 and CDR2: MDHEN and SYDVKM. This CDR3 comprises 14 residues. The CDR3 region has the DNA TGTGCCAGCAGCTCCGGGTCTCGGAATCAGCCCCAGCATTTT. This codes for CASSSGSRNQPQHF.

This clone was recorded once. The chain recombines TRBV5-1 with TRBJ1-2; 9 bases map to TRBD1. Per the germline V gene, CDR1 is SGHRS and CDR2 is YFSETQ. V was clipped by 1 base and J by 7 bases; unmatched bases: 8. This CDR3 has 15 residues. The DNA of the CDR3 is TGCGCCAGCAGCTTGACAGGGGGCGCGGAGGCTGGCTACACCTTC. Its protein product is CASSLTGGAEAGYTF.

The V and J genes are TRBV12-5 and TRBJ2-1; 9 bases agree with TRBD1. CDR3 size: 14 residues. The junction had 4 bases not matched to a gene; V was cut back by 5 bases and J by 5 bases. The germline gives CDR1 LGHNT, CDR2 FRNRAP. CDR3 protein: CASGPGQGNNEQFF. DNA for the CDR3: TGTGCTAGTGGTCCGGGACAGGGAAACAATGAGCAGTTCTTC.

The chain has TRBV5-1 and TRBJ1-2; possible D gene TRBD1, 6 bases. The CDR3 has 13 amino acids. Per germline, CDR1 SGHRS and CDR2 YFSETQ. Trimming pared 0 bases from V and 8 bases from J, leaving 11 bases between. The CDR3 loop reads CASSLDRESGYTF. Here the CDR3 DNA reads TGCGCCAGCAGCTTGGACAGGGAATCCGGCTACACCTTC. The variable domain in full, with the rest retrieved from reference TRBV5-1 and TRBJ1-2, is KAGVTQTPRYLIKTRGQQVTLSCSPISGHRSVSWYQQTPGQGLQFLFEYFSETQRNKGNFPGRFSGRQFSNSRSEMNVSTLELGDSALYLCASSLDRESGYTFGSGTRLTVV.

The chain recombines TRBV2 with TRBJ2-3; D is ambiguous. Germline V CDR1 and CDR2: SNHLY, FYNNEI. The CDR3 is 10 residues long. Deletions cut 8 bases from V and 3 bases from J, with 3 bases between. CDR3 sequence: CASLTDTQYF. DNA for the CDR3: TGTGCCAGCTTAACAGATACGCAGTATTTT.

The CDR3: CASSPSPIQETQYF. CDR3 DNA: TGTGCCAGCAGCCCGAGCCCGATCCAAGAGACCCAGTACTTC. The chain carries TRBV13 and TRBJ2-5; D is unresolved. The CDR3 is made up of 14 amino acids. Deletions cut 5 bases from V and 1 base from J, with 11 bases between. Germline values: CDR1 PRHDT, CDR2 FYEKMQ (reference sequence).

V gene TRBV4-1 combines with J gene TRBJ2-3, with D hard to call. The CDR3 runs 16 residues. Trimming removed 0 bases at V and 3 bases at J, with 13 bases between. Looked up from germline, CDR1 is MGHRA and CDR2 is YSYEKL. For the CDR3, the DNA is TGCGCCAGCAGCCAAGATTGGGTGGCGTGGACAGATACGCAGTATTTT. Translation: CASSQDWVAWTDTQYF.

The rearrangement uses TRBV7-8 and TRBJ2-5, with 7 bases fitting TRBD1. Looked up from germline, CDR1 is SGHVS and CDR2 is FQNEAQ. This CDR3 contains 16 residues. V was clipped by 5 bases and J by 5 bases; unmatched bases: 14. As DNA, the CDR3 is TGTGCCAGCAGCCTACGGGGCCCTACAGGGGTGGAGACCCAGTACTTC. Amino acids: CASSLRGPTGVETQYF.

V is TRBV10-3 and J is TRBJ2-3; D gene ambiguous. Germline values: CDR1 ENHRY, CDR2 SYGVKD. CDR3 length: 14 residues. V was shortened by 2 bases and J by 6 bases, with 12 bases between the two germline ends. CDR3 sequence (DNA): TGTGCCATCAGTGAGCCTCTAACGCGGGATACGCAGTATTTT. Amino acid sequence: CAISEPLTRDTQYF.

The rearrangement joins TRBV5-5 to TRBJ1-1; no reliable D call. The CDR3 totals 12 residues. The V gene lost 1 base and the J gene lost 7 bases, with 8 bases spanning the gap. Germline CDR1 is SGHKS and CDR2 is YYEKEE (reference sequence). CDR3 nucleotide sequence: TGTGCCAGCAGCTTGAGTCTGAATGAAGCTTTCTTT. This encodes CASSLSLNEAFF.

The chain employs TRBV6-5 and TRBJ2-5, with D uncertain. The length of the CDR3 is 15 residues. From germline, CDR1 is MNHEY and CDR2 SVGAGI. V lost 0 bases and J lost 4, with 12 bases in between. CDR3 in amino acids: CASSYSRNSPETQYF. The CDR3 DNA reads TGTGCCAGCAGTTACTCGCGGAACAGCCCAGAGACCCAGTACTTC.

This clone appeared once. The rearrangement joins TRBV18 to TRBJ2-7; a possible D gene is TRBD1 (5 bases). Germline lookup yields CDR1 KGHSH and CDR2 LQKENI. CDR3 size: 13 residues. V was pared by 8 bases and J by 6 bases, with 17 bases between. The CDR3 nucleotides read TGTGCCAGCCGACGACCTACAGGCCGCGAGCAGTACTTC. This sequence encodes CASRRPTGREQYF.

V and J are TRBV10-3 and TRBJ1-2, with TRBD1 matching over 7 bases. V gave up 6 bases and J gave up 1 base; unmatched junction bases: 5. The CDR3 totals 14 residues. CDR1 ENHRY and CDR2 SYGVKD come from the germline V gene. The CDR3: CAISQDRNNYGYTF. As DNA, the CDR3 is TGTGCCATCAGCCAGGACAGGAATAACTATGGCTACACCTTC.

This sequence joins TRBV25-1 and TRBJ2-5; D perhaps matches TRBD2 (7 bases). The V end lost 0 bases, the J end lost 4 bases, and 12 bases lay between the germline ends. Germline V gives CDR1 MGHDK, CDR2 SYGVNS. This CDR3 spans 15 amino acids. For the CDR3, the DNA is TGTGCCAGCAGTGAATATGACGGGGGGCGAGAGACCCAGTACTTC. Translated, it gives CASSEYDGGRETQYF.

A remark on this clone: This specimen includes other DNA sequences encoding the same CDR3. The chain carries TRBV30 and TRBJ1-2, with D possibly matching TRBD1 (5 bases). Deletions cut 0 bases from V and 7 bases from J, with 9 bases between. Germline values: CDR1 GTSNPN, CDR2 SVGIG (reference sequence). The CDR3 totals 12 residues. CDR3 nucleotides: TGTGCCTGGAGTGTAGGCGGGGGTGGCTACACCTTC. Encoded protein: CAWSVGGGGYTF.

As to this clone: Other DNA sequences within the sample encode an identical CDR3. The chain combines TRBV7-2 with TRBJ2-7; 7 bases line up with TRBD2. Trimming took 5 bases from V and 3 from J; bases not matched to a gene: 4. Germline assignment: CDR1 SGHTA and CDR2 FQGNSA. CDR3 length: 13 amino acids. Here the CDR3 reads CASSLTSSYEQYF. DNA for the CDR3: TGTGCCAGCAGCCTGACTAGCAGCTACGAGCAGTACTTC. Full variable domain (remainder filled in from reference TRBV7-2 and TRBJ2-7): GAGVSQSPSNKVTEKGKDVELRCDPISGHTALYWYRQSLGQGLEFLIYFQGNSAPDKSGLPSDRFSAERTGGSVSTLTIQRTQQEDSAVYLCASSLTSSYEQYFGPGTRLTVT.

The chain couples TRBV2 to TRBJ1-6; TRBD1 agrees at 8 bases. V dropped 7 bases and J dropped 7; count of bases not matched to a gene: 3. The CDR3 extends over 13 amino acids. Germline CDR1 is SNHLY and CDR2 is FYNNEI. The CDR3 loop reads CASIGQGNSPLHF. The CDR3 DNA follows: TGTGCCAGCATAGGACAGGGAAATTCACCCCTCCACTTT.

The CDR3 spells CASSWQGVTGELFF. The CDR3 DNA sequence: TGTGCCAGCAGCTGGCAGGGGGTTACCGGGGAGCTGTTTTTT. The chain carries TRBV25-1 and TRBJ2-2; 7 bases agree with TRBD1. This CDR3 is built from 14 residues. With V trimmed by 6 bases and J by 5 bases, 6 bases remained unmatched. The germline V gene encodes CDR1 MGHDK and CDR2 SYGVNS.